These 27 T cell receptor beta chains were all obtained from the same sample, sequenced in a study of shared clonotypes between healthy human individuals. Sequencing used immunoSEQ multiplex PCR; TCRdb keeps in-frame clones, though not all of them. The sample comprises a few hundred thousand clones, roughly 80% of which are singletons, and under 11% rests with the top ten. The sequencing sample was made of memory CD4+ T cells sorted from blood. As to subset: CD45RA-negative fraction. These TCRs come from a man younger than 40 in good health.

This chain uses TRBV6-5 with TRBJ2-7, with 9 bases that match TRBD1. Germline CDR1 MNHEY, CDR2 SVGAGI. CDR3 length equals 16 residues. Losses at the gene ends were 4 bases for V and 3 bases for J; bases not matched to a gene: 10. CDR3 protein: CASSSKEPGQGYEQYF. The DNA of the CDR3 is TGTGCCAGCAGTTCTAAAGAACCGGGACAGGGCTACGAGCAGTACTTC.

The chain has TRBV25-1 and TRBJ1-1; the match to TRBD1 covers 10 bases. The ends lost 2 bases at V and 3 bases at J; junction bases unmatched: 3. The CDR3 has 15 residues. Germline V gene data show CDR1 as MGHDK and CDR2 as SYGVNS. CDR3 nucleotide sequence: TGTGCCAGCAGTGAAGGGGGACAGGGGTACACTGAAGCTTTCTTT. This sequence encodes CASSEGGQGYTEAFF.

This clone came up once. CDR3 nucleotide sequence: TGTGCCGTAGGGGGGTTACCAATTAACAATGAGCAGTTCTTC. Translating gives CAVGGLPINNEQFF. The rearrangement uses TRBV10-3 and TRBJ2-1; D is perhaps TRBD1 or TRBD2 (6 bases each). CDR3 length: 14 amino acids. Per the germline V gene, CDR1 is ENHRY and CDR2 is SYGVKD. The V end lost 11 bases, the J end lost 5 bases, and 19 bases lay between the germline ends.

The V and J genes are TRBV25-1 and TRBJ2-1, with 7 bases that match TRBD2. Germline V CDR1 and CDR2: MGHDK, SYGVNS. J lost 5 bases, V lost 1 base, and 2 bases had no gene match. There are 14 residues in the CDR3. In DNA form, the CDR3 reads TGTGCCAGCAGTGAATGGGCGGGGGACAATGAGCAGTTCTTC. Translated: CASSEWAGDNEQFF.

The chain couples TRBV12-5 to TRBJ2-5, with D maybe TRBD2 (6 bases). In germline, CDR1 is LGHNT, CDR2 FRNRAP. This CDR3 comprises 15 residues. The ends were cut back, 4 bases at V and 4 bases at J, with 16 bases in the middle. The CDR3 DNA reads TGTGCTAGTGGTTCCAGTTGGGAGGTGGCAGAGACCCAGTACTTC. It yields the protein CASGSSWEVAETQYF.

CDR3 in DNA: TGTGCCAGTACAAACAGTCGTAATCAGCCCCAGCATTTT. This encodes CASTNSRNQPQHF. The chain links TRBV19 to TRBJ1-5; D is unclear. Trimming stripped 7 bases from V and 4 bases from J, with 11 bases between. This CDR3 comprises 13 residues. The V gene's germline CDR1 is LNHDA and CDR2 SQIVND (reference sequence). Looking up the rest from reference TRBV19 and TRBJ1-5 gives the full variable domain: DGGITQSPKYLFRKEGQNVTLSCEQNLNHDAMYWYRQDPGQGLRLIYYSQIVNDFQKGDIAEGYSVSREKKESFPLTVTSAQKNPTAFYLCASTNSRNQPQHFGDGTRLSIL.

The genes are TRBV27 and TRBJ1-2, with TRBD1 identical over 8 bases. V shed 3 bases and J 6 bases; nucleotides not matched to a gene: 3. Germline CDR1 and CDR2: MNHEY and SMNVEV (reference sequence). This CDR3 comprises 13 residues. The CDR3 reads CASSLNRGNGYTF. For the CDR3, the DNA is TGTGCCAGCAGTTTGAACAGGGGGAATGGCTACACCTTC.

This chain connects TRBV6-6 to TRBJ2-7; D not resolved. The CDR3 has 15 amino acids. The V gene lost 5 bases and the J gene lost 1 base, with 15 bases spanning the gap. The germline V gene encodes CDR1 MNHNY and CDR2 SVGAGI (reference sequence). The CDR3 bases are TGTGCCAGCAGTACTCTATGGACGGCGTCCTACGAGCAGTACTTC. The encoded protein is CASSTLWTASYEQYF.

CDR3 nucleotides: TGCGCCAGCAGCTCCGGTACAGGAGTGACGGTCGGGGAGCTGTTTTTT. Its protein is CASSSGTGVTVGELFF. This chain links TRBV5-1 with TRBJ2-2, with TRBD1 as a possible D gene (5 bases). CDR3 length: 16 amino acids. Looked up from germline, CDR1 is SGHRS and CDR2 is YFSETQ. The V and J ends lost 3 bases and 7 bases respectively, with 19 bases between them.

This sequence joins TRBV6-6 and TRBJ2-2, with D perhaps TRBD1 (5 bases). V gave up 5 bases and J gave up 8 bases, with 12 bases separating them. The germline V gene encodes CDR1 MNHNY and CDR2 SVGAGI (reference sequence). The CDR3 consists of 13 residues. DNA of the CDR3: TGTGCCAGCAGTAAAGTTCAGGGTGGGGAGCTGTTTTTT. Protein product: CASSKVQGGELFF.

V usage is TRBV27 and J usage is TRBJ2-7; a weak D match, TRBD1 (5 bases). The V end was cut by 6 bases, the J end by 3 bases, with 15 bases between. Looked up from germline, CDR1 is MNHEY and CDR2 is SMNVEV (reference sequence). The CDR3 loop spans 14 amino acids. The CDR3 sequence: CASRMQGSHYEQYF. The CDR3 coding sequence is TGTGCCAGCAGAATGCAGGGATCCCACTACGAGCAGTACTTC.

This chain links TRBV28 with TRBJ1-5; tentative D call: TRBD1 (5 bases). The CDR3 contains 13 residues. V was shortened by 4 bases and J by 8 bases, with 12 bases between the two germline ends. CDR1 is MDHEN, CDR2 SYDVKM, per germline. CDR3 DNA: TGTGCCAGCAGTTCTCCCGTAGGGGAGCCCCAGCATTTT. This codes for CASSSPVGEPQHF.

The V call is TRBV10-2, the J call TRBJ2-7; TRBD2 matches 10 bases. V was clipped by 4 bases and J by 2 bases; unmatched bases: 5. Germline V gene data show CDR1 as WSHSY and CDR2 as SAAADI. The CDR3 is 15 residues long. DNA of the CDR3: TGCGCCAGCAGTGGGCCAGCGGGGGGGACCTACGAGCAGTACTTC. Encoded protein: CASSGPAGGTYEQYF.

This clone occurred once. The chain combines TRBV10-1 with TRBJ2-2; 9 bases are a match to TRBD1. CDR3 size: 14 residues. After removal of 6 bases from V and 4 bases from J, the junction contained 3 bases not matched to a gene. The germline CDR1 and CDR2 sequences are WNHNN and SYGVQD (reference sequence). CDR3 DNA: TGCGCCAGCAGGCCGGGACAGGGCACCGGGGAGCTGTTTTTT. Protein sequence: CASRPGQGTGELFF.

J is TRBJ2-7 and V is TRBV18; D possibly corresponds to TRBD1 (5 bases). The CDR3 spans 15 residues. CDR1 KGHSH and CDR2 LQKENI come from the germline V gene. Trimming pared 4 bases from V and 3 bases from J, leaving 16 bases between. The CDR3 DNA reads TGTGCCAGCTCACAACGATCTGGGCAGGGCTACGAGCAGTACTTC. It is translated as CASSQRSGQGYEQYF.

The V gene is TRBV5-3, the J gene TRBJ2-4; D gene unclear. TRBV5-3 is an ORF for which the function is uncertain. The ends were cut back, 0 bases at V and 5 bases at J, with 15 bases in the middle. This CDR3 contains 16 residues. CDR3 sequence reads: CARSLEDSTQENIQYF. Here the CDR3 DNA reads TGTGCCAGAAGCTTGGAAGACTCAACGCAGGAAAACATTCAGTACTTC.

The genes are TRBV28 and TRBJ1-2, with D uncertain. The ends were cut back, 2 bases at V and 5 bases at J, with 12 bases in the middle. From germline, CDR1 is MDHEN and CDR2 SYDVKM. The CDR3 has 14 amino acids. In nucleotides, the CDR3 is TGTGCCAGCAGTTTAATGCCAGAATTTTATGGCTACACCTTC. As protein: CASSLMPEFYGYTF.

The V call is TRBV28, the J call TRBJ1-5; D may be TRBD1 (5 bases). CDR3 length: 15 amino acids. Germline assignment: CDR1 MDHEN and CDR2 SYDVKM. The V and J ends lost 4 bases and 3 bases respectively, with 13 bases between them. The CDR3 DNA is TGTGCCAGCAGTTGGGGGGGTTCTGACAATCAGCCCCAGCATTTT. It is translated as CASSWGGSDNQPQHF.

This clone was counted between two and nine times. The gene calls are TRBV5-5 and TRBJ2-7; D is undetermined. Germline CDR1 is SGHKS and CDR2 is YYEKEE (reference sequence). The V end was cut by 0 bases, the J end by 6 bases, with 7 bases between. This CDR3 comprises 12 residues. The CDR3 region has the DNA TGTGCCAGCAGCTTGGTGTATGGCGAGCAGTACTTC. This codes for CASSLVYGEQYF.

This chain joins TRBV5-1 and TRBJ1-5, with 8 positions matching TRBD1. The CDR3 loop spans 15 amino acids. Germline CDR1 reads SGHRS; CDR2 reads YFSETQ. J gave up 7 bases and V 1 base, and 7 bases lay outside the gene matches. Here the CDR3 reads CASSLLGTGGQPQHF. The CDR3 DNA reads TGCGCCAGCAGCTTGTTAGGAACAGGGGGACAGCCCCAGCATTTT.

This clone has more than one count but fewer than ten. The CDR3: CASSQDLKRPNTGELFF. DNA of the CDR3: TGCGCCAGCAGCCAAGATCTGAAGCGCCCGAACACCGGGGAGCTGTTTTTT. This chain uses TRBV4-1 with TRBJ2-2; D is undetermined. Between the trimmed V and J ends, which lost 0 bases and 0 bases, there was a span of 11 bases. This CDR3 comprises 17 residues. CDR1 MGHRA and CDR2 YSYEKL come from the germline V gene.

CDR3 region: CASTERGEQYF. DNA of the CDR3: TGTGCCAGCACCGAAAGGGGCGAGCAGTACTTC. This chain connects TRBV6-1 to TRBJ2-7; D is possibly TRBD1 (5 bases). The V gene lost 7 bases and the J gene lost 6 bases, with 10 bases spanning the gap. The CDR3 runs to 11 residues. CDR1 and CDR2 (germline): MNHNS, SASEGT.

The V gene is TRBV29-1, the J gene TRBJ2-1; 7 nucleotides match TRBD2. Losses at the gene ends were 1 base for V and 6 bases for J; bases not matched to a gene: 12. The V gene's germline CDR1 is SQVTM and CDR2 ANQGSEA. The CDR3 runs to 16 residues. The CDR3 region is CSVEARRAGVTNEQFF. DNA of the CDR3: TGCAGCGTTGAAGCCCGGCGGGCGGGAGTAACCAATGAGCAGTTCTTC.

This clone occurred a few times. This chain joins TRBV7-8 and TRBJ1-2; D not certain. V was cut by 5 bases and J by 2 bases, with 9 bases left in between. The germline V gene has CDR1 SGHVS and CDR2 FQNEAQ. The CDR3 is made up of 13 amino acids. In DNA form, the CDR3 reads TGTGCCAGCAGCCAGATGGGCAACTATGGCTACACCTTC. Translation gives CASSQMGNYGYTF.

The gene calls are TRBV7-2 and TRBJ1-1, with D possibly being TRBD1 (5 bases). V was pared by 0 bases and J by 5 bases, with 13 bases between. The CDR3 covers 15 residues. Per the germline V gene, CDR1 is SGHTA and CDR2 is FQGNSA. CDR3 nucleotides: TGTGCCAGCAGCTTAGCCCCCGGGGGGTTAACTGAAGCTTTCTTT. This translates into CASSLAPGGLTEAFF.

The chain has TRBV10-1 and TRBJ2-1, with D unresolved. This CDR3 region has 13 residues. The V gene's germline CDR1 is WNHNN and CDR2 SYGVQD (reference sequence). The V end lost 6 bases, the J end lost 7 bases, and 13 bases lay between the germline ends. The CDR3 nucleotides read TGCGCCAGCAGCCCCGAACCACGGAATGAGCAGTTCTTC. This sequence encodes CASSPEPRNEQFF.

This clone turned up a few times. The V and J genes are TRBV11-2 and TRBJ2-1; TRBD2 aligns across 10 bases. In germline, CDR1 is SGHAT, CDR2 FQNNGV. Germline trimming cut 5 bases from V and 0 bases from J; bases unmatched to any gene: 13. This CDR3 comprises 19 residues. This chain's CDR3 is CASSPSSRLAGSSYNEQFF. In DNA form, the CDR3 reads TGTGCCAGCAGCCCCTCCTCTCGACTAGCGGGTAGCTCCTACAATGAGCAGTTCTTC. The entire variable domain, with the rest obtained from reference TRBV11-2 and TRBJ2-1, is as follows: EAGVAQSPRYKIIEKRQSVAFWCNPISGHATLYWYQQILGQGPKLLIQFQNNGVVDDSQLPKDRFSAERLKGVDSTLKIQPAKLEDSAVYLCASSPSSRLAGSSYNEQFFGPGTRLTVL.